The clone carrying this T cell receptor (beta chain) has only one observation. Its target is not known. This CDR3 is built from 11 residues. Germline CDR1 SGHTS, CDR2 YDEGEE. The junction had 1 base not matched to a gene; V was cut back by 3 bases and J by 8 bases. These data come from a study of shared clonotypes between healthy human individuals. Broader study findings: Incomplete sequencing of sorted subsets was indicated by rarefaction despite large depth. Naive subsets, compared against memory subsets, generally had larger estimated richness values.

Repertoires were generated with immunoSEQ multiplex PCR, while TCRdb's copy carries only in-frame clones and drops some. The sample includes over 2,000,000 clones, just under 95% of them seen just once. Naive CD8 cells lacked CD45RO, underwent positive selection for CCR7 and left out terminally differentiated effector memory CD45RA+ cells. Among the donors, all were Caucasian adults who lived in Nashville, Tennessee. The clonotype comes from a man aged 18 to 30 in good health. Some clones in this sample may be carry-over from other donors' samples. The sequenced sample was naive CD8+ T cells from PBMCs. The genes are TRBV5-8 and TRBJ1-1, with TRBD1 matching over 7 bases. CDR3 coding DNA: TGTGCCAGCAGCTCCAGGGGGGAAGCTTTCTTT. It yields the protein CASSSRGEAFF.